What follows are 8 T cell receptor beta chains derived from one specimen sequenced in a study of blood T cell repertoires in COVID-19. Measured with immunoSEQ multiplex PCR; TCRdb has only the in-frame clones, and not every one. The sample includes hundreds of thousands of clones, under 95% of them seen just once. Input material: PBMCs or T cells enriched from blood (not recorded which). The origin of the receptors is a man in his 60s who had recovered from COVID-19.

A few counts support this clone. CDR3 nucleotides: TGTGCCAGCAGTGCCCGGCGGAGGTCGGCTGGAAACACCATATATTTT. Its translation: CASSARRRSAGNTIYF. V usage is TRBV7-9 and J usage is TRBJ1-3, with no clear D. The CDR3 is made up of 16 amino acids. Germline CDR1 reads SEHNR; CDR2 reads FQNEAQ (reference sequence). The germline V and J ends were trimmed by 6 bases and 2 bases, with 17 bases remaining between them.

Here the CDR3 DNA reads TGTGCCAGTAGTATCGGACTATGGGACAGGGGCACTGAAGCTTTCTTT. Translation gives CASSIGLWDRGTEAFF. The chain recombines TRBV19 with TRBJ1-1; TRBD1 matches at 10 bases. The CDR3 sequence is 16 residues long. Germline V gives CDR1 LNHDA, CDR2 SQIVND (reference sequence). V trimming: 3 bases; J trimming: 4 bases; junction bases outside the gene matches: 8.

The chain recombines TRBV15 with TRBJ1-1; 12 bases are shared with TRBD1. The CDR3 totals 15 residues. The V gene's germline CDR1 is LNHNV and CDR2 YYDKDF (reference sequence). J was trimmed by 4 bases and V by 5 bases; bases with no gene match: 5. CDR3 bases: TGTGCCACCAGCGGGGACAGGGGGCTGAGCACTGAAGCTTTCTTT. Protein product: CATSGDRGLSTEAFF.

V is TRBV19 and J is TRBJ2-7; tentatively, D is TRBD2 (6 bases). CDR3 size: 13 residues. The V end was cut by 8 bases, the J end by 1 base, with 12 bases between. CDR1 is LNHDA and CDR2 is SQIVND in the germline V gene (reference sequence). The CDR3 loop is CASSGTSSYEQYF. Written as DNA, the CDR3 is TGTGCCAGTTCCGGGACTTCGTCCTACGAGCAGTACTTC.

CDR3 nucleotides: TGTGCCAGTAGTATACACCCCCCAGGGGTCTATGGCTACACCTTC. Amino acids: CASSIHPPGVYGYTF. The chain recombines TRBV19 with TRBJ1-2; perhaps TRBD1 as D (6 bases). This CDR3 has 15 residues. Germline V gene data show CDR1 as LNHDA and CDR2 as SQIVND (reference sequence). V lost 2 bases and J lost 4, with 14 bases in between. The entire variable domain, with the rest obtained from reference TRBV19 and TRBJ1-2, is as follows: DGGITQSPKYLFRKEGQNVTLSCEQNLNHDAMYWYRQDPGQGLRLIYYSQIVNDFQKGDIAEGYSVSREKKESFPLTVTSAQKNPTAFYLCASSIHPPGVYGYTFGSGTRLTVV.

J is TRBJ1-1 and V is TRBV24-1, with 11 bases identical to TRBD1. Losses at the gene ends were 3 bases for V and 5 bases for J; bases not matched to a gene: 10. CDR1 is KGHDR and CDR2 is SFDVKD in the germline V gene. The CDR3 runs 17 residues. For the CDR3, the DNA is TGTGCCACCAGTGATACCGGGACAGGGGGTTTATTGACTGAAGCTTTCTTT. This gives the protein CATSDTGTGGLLTEAFF.

The CDR3 is CAWLRAGLNTGELFF. CDR3 DNA sequence: TGTGCCTGGCTTAGAGCGGGACTGAACACCGGGGAGCTGTTTTTT. V and J are TRBV30 and TRBJ2-2, with 7 bases matching TRBD2. Germline CDR1 reads GTSNPN; CDR2 reads SVGIG (reference sequence). The CDR3 consists of 15 residues. Trimming took 5 bases from V and 1 from J; bases not matched to a gene: 7.

In nucleotides, the CDR3 is TGTGCCAGCAGCTTTGGGCTCTACGAGCAGTACTTC. It encodes CASSFGLYEQYF. The V and J genes are TRBV5-6 and TRBJ2-7; D gene unclear. The V end was cut by 2 bases, the J end by 3 bases, with 6 bases between. The germline CDR1 and CDR2 sequences are SGHDT and YYEEEE. CDR3 length: 12 amino acids. The entire variable domain, with the rest obtained from reference TRBV5-6 and TRBJ2-7, is as follows: DAGVTQSPTHLIKTRGQQVTLRCSPKSGHDTVSWYQQALGQGPQFIFQYYEEEERQRGNFPDRFSGHQFPNYSSELNVNALLLGDSALYLCASSFGLYEQYFGPGTRLTVT.